Below are 18 T cell receptor beta chains sequenced from a single sample in a study of regulatory T cells in long-lasting Graves disease. Described time point: newly diagnosed GD, antithyroid drugs for less than 3 months. The TCR library used RNA extracted from PBMCs. Building of the TCR beta libraries involved iRepertoire HTBI primers and Arm-PCR of CDR3 regions. TCRdb used MiXCR to reprocess the multiplex PCR reads, holding one entry per CDR3 protein. The sample has 370,000 or so distinct CDR3 sequences, 15% to 20% seen once. The same data also went into a second study, on T cells in Graves' hyperthyroidism and ophthalmopathy.

The sequenced sample was peripheral blood mononuclear cells (PBMCs), obtained at new diagnosis, from a patient treated with antithyroid drugs. Every receptor here comes from a woman between 18 and 30 years old with Graves disease.

This clonotype was observed at least ten times. The chain joins TRBV5-1 to TRBJ1-2; TRBD1 aligns across 8 bases. The CDR3 spans 15 residues. Germline V gene lookup returns CDR1 SGHRS and CDR2 YFSETQ. V lost 4 bases and J lost 5; bases outside the gene matches: 10. The CDR3 DNA reads TGCGCCAGCAGCGCGAGACAGGGGATCATTTATGGCTACACCTTC. This encodes CASSARQGIIYGYTF.

This clonotype appeared many times. V gene TRBV6-1 combines with J gene TRBJ2-4; D remains ambiguous. CDR1 is MNHNS, CDR2 SASEGT, per germline. The germline V and J ends were trimmed by 4 bases and 0 bases, with 16 bases remaining between them. This CDR3 contains 17 residues. As DNA, the CDR3 is TGTGCCAGCAGTGCGAGCAGCGCAATCCTAGCCAAAAACATTCAGTACTTC. Translation gives CASSASSAILAKNIQYF.

This clonotype was seen at least ten times. This chain connects TRBV10-3 to TRBJ1-2; TRBD1 agrees at 7 bases. Germline V gene lookup returns CDR1 ENHRY and CDR2 SYGVKD. The CDR3 is 15 amino acids. J lost 3 bases, V lost 2 bases, and 6 bases had no gene match. The CDR3 nucleotides read TGTGCCATCAGTGAGGCTGACAGGGACTACTATGGCTACACCTTC. It translates to CAISEADRDYYGYTF.

This clonotype was observed at least ten times. The chain employs TRBV6-1 and TRBJ2-1, with D possibly being TRBD2 (6 bases). This CDR3 spans 15 amino acids. The V gene's germline CDR1 is MNHNS and CDR2 SASEGT. Trimming stripped 10 bases from V and 9 bases from J, with 25 bases between. This chain's CDR3 is CATQTRWDSFGEQFF. The CDR3 DNA is TGTGCCACCCAAACAAGGTGGGACTCGTTTGGTGAGCAGTTCTTC.

This sequence joins TRBV24-1 and TRBJ1-5; D is unclear. The V end was cut by 4 bases, the J end by 1 base, with 4 bases between. The germline V gene encodes CDR1 KGHDR and CDR2 SFDVKD. The CDR3 extends over 13 amino acids. CDR3 nucleotides: TGTGCCACCAGTGACGACAGCAATCAGCCCCAGCATTTT. Amino acids: CATSDDSNQPQHF.

Concerning this clonotype itself: This may arise from a read error, as a much more abundant clone is one base away. The V call is TRBV28, the J call TRBJ2-7; no reliable D call. Germline V gene data show CDR1 as MDHEN and CDR2 as SYDVKM. The CDR3 has 13 residues. CDR3 sequence (DNA): TGTGCCAGCAAACTGGACGGTACCTACGAGCAGTGCTTC. Translating gives CASKLDGTYEQCF.

This clonotype was counted ten times or more. The chain recombines TRBV6-9 with TRBJ2-5; D not resolved. With 3 bases removed from V and 5 bases from J, the gap between germline ends came to 4 bases. The germline gives CDR1 MNHGY, CDR2 SVAAGI. The CDR3 is 11 amino acids. The CDR3 region has the DNA TGTGCCAGCAGTTACAAGGAGACCCAGTACTTC. This translates into CASSYKETQYF.

This clonotype was picked up a small number of times. The V and J genes are TRBV7-9 and TRBJ1-1, with 7 positions matching TRBD1. CDR1 is SEHNR and CDR2 is FQNEAQ in the germline V gene (reference sequence). Losses at the gene ends were 5 bases for V and 4 bases for J; bases not matched to a gene: 4. CDR3 length: 13 amino acids. The CDR3 is CASSPTGRTEAFF. The CDR3 nucleotides read TGTGCCAGCAGCCCGACAGGGCGCACTGAAGCTTTCTTT.

This clonotype occurred many times. The chain joins TRBV5-1 to TRBJ2-7; TRBD1 is a possible D gene (6 bases). From germline, CDR1 is SGHRS and CDR2 YFSETQ. The CDR3 sequence is 15 residues long. V lost 1 base and J lost 2, with 13 bases in between. This CDR3 is CASSLTSDRPYEQYF. The CDR3 bases are TGCGCCAGCAGCTTGACCTCCGACAGGCCCTACGAGCAGTACTTC. Combining the CDR3 with reference TRBV5-1 and TRBJ2-7 gives the whole variable domain KAGVTQTPRYLIKTRGQQVTLSCSPISGHRSVSWYQQTPGQGLQFLFEYFSETQRNKGNFPGRFSGRQFSNSRSEMNVSTLELGDSALYLCASSLTSDRPYEQYFGPGTRLTVT.

This clonotype has ten or more counts. The CDR3 here is CAHGSGLAKNIQYF. Written as DNA, the CDR3 is TGTGCCCACGGCTCTGGATTAGCCAAAAACATTCAGTACTTC. This chain joins TRBV28 and TRBJ2-4; D remains unclear. The V end lost 11 bases, the J end lost 0 bases, and 14 bases lay between the germline ends. The CDR3 runs to 14 residues. Per germline, CDR1 MDHEN and CDR2 SYDVKM.

This clonotype was seen repeatedly, ten times or more. The rearrangement links TRBV7-8 to TRBJ2-1; TRBD1 or TRBD2 may be the D gene (6 bases each). Germline V gene lookup returns CDR1 SGHVS and CDR2 FQNEAQ. The CDR3 length is 16 residues. The V end lost 4 bases, the J end lost 8 bases, and 21 bases lay between the germline ends. CDR3 sequence (DNA): TGTGCCAGCAGCTACCGCGTGGGGGGCAGATGGGATGAGCAGTTCTTC. Its protein product is CASSYRVGGRWDEQFF.

Only a few counts were recorded for this clonotype. The chain employs TRBV19 and TRBJ1-6, with 10 bases matching TRBD1. The CDR3 extends over 14 amino acids. V dropped 5 bases and J dropped 7; count of bases not matched to a gene: 2. Germline assignment: CDR1 LNHDA and CDR2 SQIVND (reference sequence). CDR3: CASSWGQGNSPLHF. The CDR3 nucleotides read TGTGCCAGTAGTTGGGGACAGGGGAATTCACCCCTCCACTTT.

This clonotype was seen a few times. The chain is built from TRBV7-2 and TRBJ1-2; D possibly corresponds to TRBD1 (5 bases). Germline V lookup: CDR1 SGHTA, CDR2 FQGNSA. Deletions cut 5 bases from V and 3 bases from J, with 13 bases between. The CDR3 loop spans 14 amino acids. The CDR3 DNA reads TGTGCCAGCAGCCCCAGGGCGCGGGACTATGGCTACACCTTC. Protein sequence: CASSPRARDYGYTF.

This clonotype was seen many times. The chain combines TRBV2 with TRBJ2-3; D is uncertain. Germline values: CDR1 SNHLY, CDR2 FYNNEI. The CDR3 is made up of 11 amino acids. V lost 8 bases and J lost 4, with 7 bases in between. The CDR3 region has the DNA TGTGCCAGCGGGTGGGCAGATACGCAGTATTTT. Residues: CASGWADTQYF. The complete variable domain, with remaining parts taken from reference TRBV2 and TRBJ2-3, reads EPEVTQTPSHQVTQMGQEVILRCVPISNHLYFYWYRQILGQKVEFLVSFYNNEISEKSEIFDDQFSVERPDGSNFTLKIRSTKLEDSAMYFCASGWADTQYFGPGTRLTVL.

The table lists this clonotype with many counts. The chain links TRBV5-1 to TRBJ2-1, with D perhaps given as TRBD1 or TRBD2 (5 bases each). This CDR3 comprises 15 residues. The V end was cut by 4 bases, the J end by 0 bases, with 11 bases between. CDR1 and CDR2 (germline): SGHRS, YFSETQ. Here the CDR3 reads CASSRGTGSYNEQFF. For the CDR3, the DNA is TGCGCCAGCAGCCGAGGGACGGGCTCCTACAATGAGCAGTTCTTC.

As concerns this clonotype: This may be a read error: a much more frequent sequence differs by one nucleotide. This chain connects TRBV29-1 to TRBJ2-1, with 10 bases fitting TRBD1. Germline assignment: CDR1 SQVTM and CDR2 ANQGSEA. CDR3 length equals 14 residues. With 7 bases clipped from V and 12 bases from J, the junction kept 15 bases outside the gene matches. The CDR3 region is CSARRTGGLGGQFF. Here the CDR3 DNA reads TGCAGCGCCCGCCGGACAGGGGGTCTCGGTGGGCAGTTCTTC.

The rearrangement uses TRBV20-1 and TRBJ1-5, with D hard to call. Germline V gene data show CDR1 as DFQATT and CDR2 as SNEGSKA (reference sequence). V shed 0 bases and J shed 6 bases, with 9 bases lying between them. CDR3 size: 13 residues. The CDR3 DNA reads TGCAGTGCTAGAGATCAATTGAGTCAGCCCCAGCATTTT. This gives the protein CSARDQLSQPQHF.

The sample holds many counts of this clonotype. V is TRBV6-1 and J is TRBJ2-4; the D call may be TRBD1 or TRBD2 (5 bases each). The CDR3 has 14 amino acids. V lost 6 bases and J lost 8, with 17 bases in between. Germline V gene lookup returns CDR1 MNHNS and CDR2 SASEGT. The CDR3: CASSPRGGFDIQYF. CDR3 coding DNA: TGTGCCAGCAGCCCGAGGGGCGGATTTGACATTCAGTACTTC.